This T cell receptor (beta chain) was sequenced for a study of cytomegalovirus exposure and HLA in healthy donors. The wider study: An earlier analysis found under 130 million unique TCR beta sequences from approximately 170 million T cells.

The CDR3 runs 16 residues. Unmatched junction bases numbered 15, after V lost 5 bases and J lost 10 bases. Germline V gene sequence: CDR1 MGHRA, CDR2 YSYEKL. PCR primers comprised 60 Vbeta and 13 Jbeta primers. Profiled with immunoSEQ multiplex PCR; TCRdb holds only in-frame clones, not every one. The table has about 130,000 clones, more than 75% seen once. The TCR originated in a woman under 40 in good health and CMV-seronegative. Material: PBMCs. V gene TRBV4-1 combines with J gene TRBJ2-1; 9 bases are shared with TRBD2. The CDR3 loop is CASSDYKLAGPTEQFF. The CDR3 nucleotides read TGCGCCAGCAGCGATTATAAGCTAGCGGGACCGACGGAGCAGTTCTTC.